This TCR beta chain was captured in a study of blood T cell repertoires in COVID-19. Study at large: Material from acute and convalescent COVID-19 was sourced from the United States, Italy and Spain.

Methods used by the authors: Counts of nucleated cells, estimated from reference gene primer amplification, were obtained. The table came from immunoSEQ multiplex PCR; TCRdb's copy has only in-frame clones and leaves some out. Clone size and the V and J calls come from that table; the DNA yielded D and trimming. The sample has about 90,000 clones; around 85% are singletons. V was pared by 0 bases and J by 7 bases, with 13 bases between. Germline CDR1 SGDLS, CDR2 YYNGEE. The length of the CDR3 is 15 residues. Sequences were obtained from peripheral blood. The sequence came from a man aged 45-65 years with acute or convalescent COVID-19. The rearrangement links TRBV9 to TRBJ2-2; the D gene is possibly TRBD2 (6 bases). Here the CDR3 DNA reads TGTGCCAGCAGCGTAGTGGGGGGAGCGAACGGGGAGCTGTTTTTT. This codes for CASSVVGGANGELFF.